This TCR beta chain was sequenced for a study of blood T cell repertoires in COVID-19. Libraries were prepared by immunoSEQ multiplex PCR; TCRdb keeps only in-frame clonotypes and omits some of them. Counted here are about 120,000 clones, 70% to 80% occurring once; the ten biggest clones make up 7.9%. This clone appeared once. The sample comprised peripheral blood. This sequence was found in a human donor in a cohort sampled during active COVID-19.

CDR3: CASSDVGTINYEQYF. CDR3 coding DNA: TGTGCCAGCAGTGATGTTGGGACAATCAACTACGAGCAGTACTTC. The rearrangement joins TRBV2 to TRBJ2-7; D is perhaps TRBD1 (6 bases). The V end was cut by 3 bases, the J end by 3 bases, with 15 bases between. Per the germline V gene, CDR1 is SNHLY and CDR2 is FYNNEI. This CDR3 contains 15 residues.